This T cell receptor (beta chain) was identified during a study of blood T cell repertoires in COVID-19. The overall study: PBMCs, B-cell-depleted T cells, or T cells were the source of the cDNA or gDNA that made up the material.

In the authors' methods: Reference gene primer amplification yielded estimated nucleated cell counts. The table came from immunoSEQ multiplex PCR; TCRdb's copy has only in-frame clones and leaves some out. V and J calls and clone size are as listed in that table; D and trimming were resolved from the DNA. The top ten hold approximately 1.9% of the sample, which has 55,000 to 95,000 clones, roughly 85% seen once. The CDR3 sequence is 16 residues long. Germline values: CDR1 SGHTA, CDR2 FQGNSA. Germline trimming cut 5 bases from V and 4 bases from J; bases unmatched to any gene: 12. The receptor comes from a woman aged 60-70 years with acute or convalescent COVID-19. This sequence joins TRBV7-2 and TRBJ1-2, with TRBD1 matching 8 bases. The specimen sequenced was peripheral blood. CDR3 protein: CASSADRVAVGYGYTF. In DNA form, the CDR3 reads TGTGCCAGCAGCGCGGACAGGGTCGCGGTAGGCTATGGCTACACCTTC.